Presented here are 8 T cell receptor beta chains from one specimen sequenced in a study of cytomegalovirus exposure and HLA in healthy donors. Primers included in the PCR were 60 Vbeta and 13 Jbeta primers. Sequenced by immunoSEQ multiplex PCR; TCRdb stores in-frame clones only, minus some. This sample yields over 150,000 clones, of which 75% to 85% are seen a single time; over 2% belongs to the top ten. The sample was PBMCs. All receptors come from a woman aged 25 to 39 in good health and CMV-seronegative.

V usage is TRBV10-3 and J usage is TRBJ1-1; no clear D gene. This CDR3 spans 13 amino acids. Between the trimmed V and J ends, which lost 4 bases and 7 bases, there was a span of 13 bases. The germline V gene has CDR1 ENHRY and CDR2 SYGVKD. The CDR3 spells CAISVAGRNEAFF. The CDR3 DNA reads as TGTGCCATCAGTGTAGCGGGGAGGAATGAAGCTTTCTTT.

This clone occurred once. The V call is TRBV11-2, the J call TRBJ2-7, with TRBD2 matching 9 bases. Trimming cost V 5 bases and J 0 bases; bases outside gene matches: 8. CDR1 is SGHAT and CDR2 is FQNNGV in the germline V gene. CDR3 length: 16 residues. The CDR3 loop reads CASSVSSGRSSYEQYF. CDR3 in DNA: TGTGCCAGCAGCGTATCAAGCGGGAGGAGCTCCTACGAGCAGTACTTC.

The V call is TRBV7-9, the J call TRBJ2-1; 9 bases agree with TRBD1. Trimming took 3 bases from V and 0 from J; bases not matched to a gene: 3. The CDR3 sequence is 16 residues long. Per the germline V gene, CDR1 is SEHNR and CDR2 is FQNEAQ (reference sequence). DNA of the CDR3: TGTGCCAGCAGCTTGACAGGGGGTTTCTCCTACAATGAGCAGTTCTTC. This gives the protein CASSLTGGFSYNEQFF.

This clone was counted only a few times. This chain uses TRBV10-3 with TRBJ1-2; TRBD1 is a possible D gene (5 bases). CDR3 length: 14 residues. CDR1 is ENHRY and CDR2 is SYGVKD in the germline V gene. V lost 2 bases, J lost 5 bases, and 12 bases lay in between. The CDR3 nucleotides read TGTGCCATCAGTGAGGCGTCAGGGTCATATGGCTACACCTTC. Amino acids: CAISEASGSYGYTF.

The chain uses TRBV4-3 and TRBJ2-5, with TRBD2 matching 8 bases. From germline, CDR1 is LGHNA and CDR2 YSLEER. Trimming removed 4 bases from V and 4 bases from J; junction bases left unmatched: 14. CDR3 length: 17 residues. DNA for the CDR3: TGCGCCAGCAGCCGGACTAGCCTCGGAGGAGGAGGAGAGACCCAGTACTTC. It encodes CASSRTSLGGGGETQYF.

This clone has a handful of counts. The chain combines TRBV7-2 with TRBJ2-7; 11 nucleotides align to TRBD2. Germline values: CDR1 SGHTA, CDR2 FQGNSA. The CDR3 is 15 amino acids. V dropped 4 bases and J dropped 2; count of bases not matched to a gene: 4. DNA of the CDR3: TGTGCCAGCAGCTCCCGACTAGCGGGAACCTACGAGCAGTACTTC. Translating gives CASSSRLAGTYEQYF.

There are a few counts of this clone. J is TRBJ2-3 and V is TRBV18; 10 bases are shared with TRBD2. This CDR3 has 15 amino acids. The germline V gene has CDR1 KGHSH and CDR2 LQKENI. The junction had 2 bases not matched to a gene; V was cut back by 3 bases and J by 2 bases. CDR3 bases: TGTGCCAGCTCACCCGGACTAGCGGACACAGATACGCAGTATTTT. Translated: CASSPGLADTDTQYF.

This chain joins TRBV2 and TRBJ2-1; perhaps TRBD2 as D (5 bases). Trimming stripped 1 base from V and 0 bases from J, with 10 bases between. The germline CDR1 and CDR2 sequences are SNHLY and FYNNEI. The CDR3 consists of 16 residues. Here the CDR3 reads CASSEEAALSYNEQFF. In DNA, the CDR3 is TGTGCCAGCAGTGAAGAAGCGGCCCTCTCCTACAATGAGCAGTTCTTC.